The 10 T cell receptor beta chains below all came from one sample that was sequenced in a study of cytomegalovirus exposure and HLA in healthy donors. A multiplex PCR was run with 60 Vbeta primers and 13 Jbeta primers. Sequenced by immunoSEQ multiplex PCR; TCRdb stores in-frame clones only, minus some. The sample consists of over 65,000 clones, 80% to 90% of them appearing once. The sequencing input was PBMCs. Receptor source: a human donor in good health.

Turning to this clone: Other DNA sequences of this sample code for an identical CDR3. V usage is TRBV9 and J usage is TRBJ2-2; TRBD2 is a possible D gene (6 bases). Germline V gene lookup returns CDR1 SGDLS and CDR2 YYNGEE. CDR3 length: 16 residues. Trimming took 4 bases from V and 2 from J, leaving 15 bases between them. The CDR3 sequence: CASSPGLSANTGELFF. The CDR3 nucleotides are TGTGCCAGCAGCCCGGGACTCTCCGCTAACACCGGGGAGCTGTTTTTT.

The rearrangement joins TRBV6-5 to TRBJ1-3; possibly TRBD1 for D (6 bases). CDR1 is MNHEY and CDR2 is SVGAGI in the germline V gene. The ends were cut back, 7 bases at V and 4 bases at J, with 17 bases in the middle. This CDR3 region has 15 residues. In DNA, the CDR3 is TGTGCCAGCACCGGGACACCCGGGGTAGGAAACACCATATATTTT. Its translation is CASTGTPGVGNTIYF.

The chain recombines TRBV6-6 with TRBJ2-1, with a weak D call TRBD2 (6 bases). CDR1 is MNHNY, CDR2 SVGAGI, per germline (reference sequence). V gave up 2 bases and J gave up 5 bases, with 16 bases separating them. The length of the CDR3 is 16 residues. The CDR3 reads CASSYPRDSNDNEQFF. The CDR3 nucleotides are TGTGCCAGCAGTTACCCCAGGGACTCGAATGACAATGAGCAGTTCTTC.

The table lists this clone with a count of one. V gene TRBV10-3 combines with J gene TRBJ1-6, with unresolved D. CDR3 length: 15 residues. CDR1 and CDR2 (germline): ENHRY, SYGVKD. Deletions cut 2 bases from V and 0 bases from J, with 5 bases between. The CDR3 region is CAISEDFSYNSPLHF. Here the CDR3 DNA reads TGTGCCATCAGTGAGGACTTCTCCTATAATTCACCCCTCCACTTT.

The V call is TRBV5-8, the J call TRBJ2-2; D is undetermined. Trimming pared 4 bases from V and 3 bases from J, leaving 19 bases between. The CDR3 covers 17 residues. Per germline, CDR1 SGHTS and CDR2 YDEGEE. Written as DNA, the CDR3 is TGTGCCAGCAGCCCCCTTTTTTCTACGATCGACACCGGGGAGCTGTTTTTT. Translating gives CASSPLFSTIDTGELFF.

The rearrangement uses TRBV4-3 and TRBJ1-4, with TRBD1 identical over 10 bases. Germline V CDR1 and CDR2: LGHNA, YSLEER. The CDR3 contains 19 residues. The V segment lost 1 base and the J segment 7 bases; nucleotides outside the gene matches: 15. The CDR3 loop reads CASSQAQTGGESRFEKLFF. In DNA form, the CDR3 reads TGCGCCAGCAGCCAAGCCCAGACAGGGGGCGAGAGTCGTTTTGAAAAACTGTTTTTT.

The chain couples TRBV29-1 to TRBJ2-5; weak D call: TRBD1 (5 bases). V was pared by 2 bases and J by 3 bases, with 19 bases between. Germline CDR1 SQVTM, CDR2 ANQGSEA. The CDR3 contains 16 residues. The CDR3 sequence: CSVEPRRWGAKETQYF. The CDR3 DNA reads TGCAGCGTTGAACCCCGCAGATGGGGCGCAAAAGAGACCCAGTACTTC.

The chain is built from TRBV5-1 and TRBJ2-7; D is uncertain. Germline CDR1 reads SGHRS; CDR2 reads YFSETQ. This CDR3 comprises 15 residues. V was clipped by 0 bases and J by 2 bases, with 12 bases between them. The DNA for the CDR3 is TGCGCCAGCAGCTTGGCCCAGAGCGCCCCCTACGAGCAGTACTTC. Protein product: CASSLAQSAPYEQYF.

The rearrangement uses TRBV10-3 and TRBJ2-7, with a weak D call TRBD2 (8 bases). CDR1 and CDR2 from the germline V gene are ENHRY and SYGVKD. Trimming cost V 8 bases and J 5 bases, with 13 bases left between them. This CDR3 is 12 amino acids long. CDR3 bases: TGTGCCATCGGCGGGGGGACAGACGAGCAGTACTTC. Protein: CAIGGGTDEQYF.

The CDR3 region is CASRTTGESSYEQYF. CDR3 bases: TGTGCCAGCAGAACGACAGGTGAGAGCTCCTACGAGCAGTACTTC. The V call is TRBV6-6, the J call TRBJ2-7; possible D gene TRBD1, 6 bases. The CDR3 is 15 residues long. From germline, CDR1 is MNHNY and CDR2 SVGAGI (reference sequence). V was cut by 6 bases and J by 0 bases, with 15 bases left in between.